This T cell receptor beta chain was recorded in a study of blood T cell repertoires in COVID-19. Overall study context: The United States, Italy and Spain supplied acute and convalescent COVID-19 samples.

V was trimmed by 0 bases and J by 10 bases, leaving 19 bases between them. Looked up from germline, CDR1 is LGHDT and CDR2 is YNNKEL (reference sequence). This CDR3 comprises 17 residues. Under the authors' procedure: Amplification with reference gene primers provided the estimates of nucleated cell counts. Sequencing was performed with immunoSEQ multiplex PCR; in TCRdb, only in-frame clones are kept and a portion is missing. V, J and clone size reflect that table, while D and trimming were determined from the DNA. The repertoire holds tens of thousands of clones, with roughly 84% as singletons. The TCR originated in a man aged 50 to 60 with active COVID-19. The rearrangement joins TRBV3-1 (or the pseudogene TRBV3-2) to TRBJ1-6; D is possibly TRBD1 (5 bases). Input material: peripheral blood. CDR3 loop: CASSQDVGQGGGSPLHF. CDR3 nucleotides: TGTGCCAGCAGCCAAGATGTAGGGCAGGGTGGCGGCTCACCCCTCCACTTT.